Here is one T cell receptor (beta chain) with its context. This clonotype was picked up a small number of times. Its antigen remains undetermined. Base qualities are not at hand, and no much larger clone is one base apart. At the junction V is shortened by 5 bases and J by 5 bases, with 18 bases in between. The CDR3 measures 15 amino acids from cysteine to phenylalanine. The kept DNA is CDR3 alone, 45 bases in frame from the first base. The sample comes from a study of CD8 T cells in ankylosing spondylitis (dated 2017 in TCRdb). For context, the study as a whole: T cell receptor beta repertoires were profiled in healthy donors and ankylosing spondylitis patients so that disease-linked TCR variants could be found. The whole study cohort included some 100 healthy donors and about two dozen ankylosing spondylitis patients. Peripheral blood was sampled, and synovial fluid was additionally collected from ankylosing spondylitis patients. Broader findings and caveats from the paper: The disease-linked clones were reported as significantly enriched in matched synovial fluid samples from ankylosing spondylitis patients. Some TCR beta motif variants had previously been reported in synovial fluid and blood of reactive arthritis patients, which suggested common disease-initiation mechanisms. The disease-linked clones showed a CD8+ phenotype and occurred at relatively low frequencies in peripheral blood. A TCR beta motif made up of several highly homologous amino acid variants appeared to be characteristic of blood from ankylosing spondylitis patients.

Sequencing was carried out with an Illumina HiSeq 2500. TCR beta libraries were prepared by quantitative 5'-RACE with molecular barcodes. From the authors' description of their analysis: A new computational method based on a probabilistic model of VDJ rearrangement was used to identify disease-linked TCR variants. TCRdb passed the public sequencing reads through fastp at Q25 and MiXCR, retaining productive beta sequences. Identical CDR3 protein sequences are pooled into one entry, listed with their most common genes and DNA. These V and J calls are TCRdb output, not the study's own analysis. For this sample the table gives 350,000 to 450,000 distinct CDR3 sequences, of which roughly 26% were detected only once. Of the sample, approximately 1% is held by the ten largest clones.

The sequence was collected from a male donor with ankylosing spondylitis. Source material: blood, either unsorted or a sorted T cell fraction (not recorded which). The chain uses TRBV12-3 or TRBV12-4 and TRBJ1-2; no D gene is confidently identified. In nucleotide form, the sequence is TGTGCCAGCAGTCCCCGACCCCAAGGCGGATATGGCTACACCTTC. The translation is CASSPRPQGGYGYTF.